This TCR beta chain comes out of a study of T cells after yellow fever vaccination. Study-level points and caveats: Clonotype sharing between CD4 and CD8 compartments was small. Booster sampling recovered most clones from primary vaccination (about 97% CD4, roughly 88% CD8). Researchers report a weaker secondary response that nonetheless peaked faster, day 5 versus 15.

This clonotype has only a few counts. The antigen remains undetermined. Template switching by 5'RACE produced TCR cDNA, adding a universal primer site and UMIs. TCRdb called the 5' RACE reads again in MiXCR, with one record for every CDR3 protein. The sample has just under 600,000 distinct CDR3 sequences; approximately 12% are singletons. CDR3 length: 18 amino acids. The V call is TRBV12-3 or TRBV12-4, the J call TRBJ2-3, with D possibly matching TRBD1 (6 bases). The specimen was PBMCs, collected on the day of the yellow fever booster vaccination. This clonotype was sampled from a young man who received the YFV17D yellow fever vaccine. In nucleotides, the CDR3 is TGTTCTTCAACAGCTATCTTTAGTATGGGGGCCAGCACAGATACGCAGTATTTT. This translates into CSSTAIFSMGASTDTQYF.